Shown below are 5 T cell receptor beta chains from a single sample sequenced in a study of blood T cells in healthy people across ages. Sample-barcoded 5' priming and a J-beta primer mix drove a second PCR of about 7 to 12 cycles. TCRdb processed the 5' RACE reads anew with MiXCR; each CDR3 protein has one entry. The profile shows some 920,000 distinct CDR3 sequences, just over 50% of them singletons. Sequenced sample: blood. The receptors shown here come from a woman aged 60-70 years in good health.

CDR3 residues: CSARDGRGTSGPRGYEQYF. The CDR3 DNA reads TGCAGTGCTAGAGATGGGCGCGGGACTAGCGGGCCCCGGGGCTACGAGCAGTACTTC. V and J are TRBV20-1 and TRBJ2-7, with 12 bases lining up with TRBD2. CDR1 and CDR2 (germline): DFQATT, SNEGSKA (reference sequence). The V segment lost 0 bases and the J segment 3 bases; nucleotides outside the gene matches: 15. The CDR3 contains 19 residues.

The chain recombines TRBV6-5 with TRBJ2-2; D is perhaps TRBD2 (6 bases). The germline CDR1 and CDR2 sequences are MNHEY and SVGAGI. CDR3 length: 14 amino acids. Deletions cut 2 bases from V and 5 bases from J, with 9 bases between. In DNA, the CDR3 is TGTGCCAGCAGTTACCGTGGGACTACCGGGGAGCTGTTTTTT. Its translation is CASSYRGTTGELFF.

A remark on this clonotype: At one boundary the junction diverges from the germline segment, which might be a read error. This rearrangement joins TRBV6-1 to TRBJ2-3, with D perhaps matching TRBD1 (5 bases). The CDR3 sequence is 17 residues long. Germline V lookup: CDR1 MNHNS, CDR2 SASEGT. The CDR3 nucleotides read TGTTCCAGCAGTGAAGGGCCGGACCAGGGCTTGGGGGATACGCAGTATTTT. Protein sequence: CSSSEGPDQGLGDTQYF.

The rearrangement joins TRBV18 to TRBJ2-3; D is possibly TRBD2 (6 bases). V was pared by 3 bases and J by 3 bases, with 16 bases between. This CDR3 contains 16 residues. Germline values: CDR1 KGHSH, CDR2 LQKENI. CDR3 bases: TGTGCCAGCTCACCGAACGGAGGGTCTAGGACAGATACGCAGTATTTT. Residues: CASSPNGGSRTDTQYF.

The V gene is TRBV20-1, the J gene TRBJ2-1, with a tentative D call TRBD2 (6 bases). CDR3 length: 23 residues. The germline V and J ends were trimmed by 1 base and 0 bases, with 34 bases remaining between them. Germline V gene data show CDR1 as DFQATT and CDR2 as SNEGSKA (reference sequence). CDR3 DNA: TGCAGTGCTAGAGTCTATCGGGGGATTTCTTCAGCCAAACCATCCCTCTCCTACAATGAGCAGTTCTTC. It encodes CSARVYRGISSAKPSLSYNEQFF.